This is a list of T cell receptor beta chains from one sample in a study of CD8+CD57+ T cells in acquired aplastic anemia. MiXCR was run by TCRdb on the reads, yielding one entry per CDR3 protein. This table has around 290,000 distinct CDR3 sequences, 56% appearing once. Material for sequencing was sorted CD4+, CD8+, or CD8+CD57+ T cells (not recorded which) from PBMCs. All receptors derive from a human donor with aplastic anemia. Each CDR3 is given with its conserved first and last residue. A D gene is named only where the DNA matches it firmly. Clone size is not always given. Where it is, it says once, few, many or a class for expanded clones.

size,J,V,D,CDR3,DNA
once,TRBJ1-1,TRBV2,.,CASSEQGSRSDTEAFF,TGTGCCAGCAGTGAGCAGGGGTCACGATCGGACACTGAAGCCTTCTTT
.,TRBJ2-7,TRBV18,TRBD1,CASLRDRVFHEQYF,TGTGCCAGCCTCCGGGACAGGGTCTTCCACGAGCAGTACTTC
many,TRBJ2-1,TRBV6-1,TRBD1,CASSEVRGQGARNEQFF,TGTGCCAGCAGTGAAGTCCGCGGACAGGGGGCGCGGAATGAGCAGTTCTTC
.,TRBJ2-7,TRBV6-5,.,CASRLAFYEQYF,TGTGCCAGCAGATTAGCTTTCTACGAGCAGTACTTC
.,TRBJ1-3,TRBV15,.,CATSLSATYEHRLSSGNTIYF,TGTGCCACCAGCCTCAGTGCGACCTACGAGCACAGGCTGAGCTCTGGAAACACCATATATTTT
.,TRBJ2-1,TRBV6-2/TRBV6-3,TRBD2,CATGTSGGYNEQFF,TGTGCCACCGGGACTAGCGGGGGTTACAATGAGCAGTTCTTC
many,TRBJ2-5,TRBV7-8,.,CASSPGTGNQQLETQYF,TGTGCCAGCAGCCCAGGAACAGGGAACCAACAGTTAGAGACCCAGTACTTC
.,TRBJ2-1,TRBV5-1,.,CASSFATAPGNEQFF,TGCGCCAGCAGCTTCGCGACAGCACCGGGAAATGAGCAGTTCTTC
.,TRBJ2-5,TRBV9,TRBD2,CASSHLAGKETQYF,TGTGCCAGCAGCCATCTAGCGGGAAAAGAGACCCAGTACTTC
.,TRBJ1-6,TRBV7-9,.,CASSQERFLNSPLHF,TGCGCCAGCAGCCAAGAAAGGTTTTTAAATTCACCCCTCCACTTT
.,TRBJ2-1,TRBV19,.,CASSIVASYNEQFF,TGTGCCAGTAGTATAGTTGCATCCTACAATGAGCAGTTCTTC
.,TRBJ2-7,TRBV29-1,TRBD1,CSVGSRTGGGEQYF,TGCAGCGTTGGAAGTAGGACAGGGGGCGGCGAGCAGTACTTC
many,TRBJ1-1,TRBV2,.,CASGTQTNTEAFF,TGTGCCAGCGGTACCCAGACGAACACTGAAGCTTTCTTT
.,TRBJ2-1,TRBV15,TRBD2,CATSRAGTSGMGEQFF,TGTGCCACCAGCAGAGCCGGGACTAGCGGGATGGGTGAGCAGTTCTTC
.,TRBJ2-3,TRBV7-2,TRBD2,CASSPGRETDTQYF,TGTGCCAGCAGCCCAGGGAGGGAGACAGATACGCAGTATTTT
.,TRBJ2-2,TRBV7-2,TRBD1,CASSFYRGLGTGELFF,TGTGCCAGCAGCTTCTACAGGGGGCTAGGTACCGGGGAGCTGTTTTTT
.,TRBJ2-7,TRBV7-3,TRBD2,CASSPIAGAFYEQYF,TGTGCCAGCAGCCCCATAGCGGGGGCCTTCTACGAGCAGTACTTC
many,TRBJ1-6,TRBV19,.,CASSIGRQANSPLHF,TGTGCCAGTAGTATAGGGCGACAGGCCAATTCACCCCTCCACTTT
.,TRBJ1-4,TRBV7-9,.,CASSSPNEKLFF,TGTGCCAGCAGCTCTCCTAATGAAAAACTGTTTTTT
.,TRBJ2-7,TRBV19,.,CASSIDSVSYEQYF,TGTGCCAGTAGTATTGACAGTGTATCCTACGAGCAGTACTTC
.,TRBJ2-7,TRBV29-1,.,CSVIAAGWGEQYF,TGCAGCGTTATTGCGGCAGGGTGGGGTGAGCAGTACTTC
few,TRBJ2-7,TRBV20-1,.,CSASGYEQYF,TGCAGTGCTAGCGGCTACGAGCAGTACTTC
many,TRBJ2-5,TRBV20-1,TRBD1,CSARRTGGVETQYF,TGCAGTGCTAGGAGGACAGGGGGCGTAGAGACCCAGTACTTC
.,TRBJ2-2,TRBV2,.,CASNQEQTGELFF,TGTGCCAGCAATCAGGAACAAACCGGGGAGCTGTTTTTT
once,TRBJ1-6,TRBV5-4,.,CASSLRVYNSPLHF,TGTGCCAGCAGCTTGCGGGTTTATAATTCACCCCTCCACTTT
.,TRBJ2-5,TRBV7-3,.,CASSLWAETQYF,TGTGCCAGCAGCTTGTGGGCAGAGACCCAGTACTTC
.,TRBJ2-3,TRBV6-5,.,CASKRYSTSDTQYF,TGTGCCAGCAAGCGTTACTCGACCTCAGATACGCAGTATTTT
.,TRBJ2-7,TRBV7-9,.,CASSLGQTFNEQYF,TGTGCCAGCAGCTTAGGACAGACATTCAACGAGCAGTACTTC
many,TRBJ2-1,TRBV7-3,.,CASSSDHNEQFF,TGTGCCAGCAGCTCCGATCACAATGAGCAGTTCTTC
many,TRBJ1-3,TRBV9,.,CASSTTGGVSDVTIYF,TGTGCCAGCAGCACCACGGGGGGCGTGTCGGACGTCACCATATATTTT
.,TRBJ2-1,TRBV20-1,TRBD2,CSASGTSRINSYNEQFF,TGCAGTGCTTCCGGGACTAGCAGGATAAACTCCTACAATGAGCAGTTCTTC
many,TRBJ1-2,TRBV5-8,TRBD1,CASSRRQGENYGYTF,TGTGCCAGCAGCCGACGACAGGGTGAGAACTATGGCTACACCTTC
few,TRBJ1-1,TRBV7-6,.,CASSLYANTEAFF,TGTGCCAGCAGCCTCTATGCGAACACTGAAGCTTTCTTT
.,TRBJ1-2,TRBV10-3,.,CAISELAGSYGYTF,TGTGCCATCAGTGAGTTGGCAGGTTCCTATGGCTACACCTTC
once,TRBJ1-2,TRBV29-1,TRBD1,CSVEGPRETGGSYGYTF,TGCAGCGTTGAAGGACCTCGGGAAACAGGGGGAAGTTATGGCTACACCTTC
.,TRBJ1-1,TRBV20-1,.,CSATGAGDTEAFF,TGCAGTGCCACGGGGGCAGGGGACACTGAAGCTTTCTTT
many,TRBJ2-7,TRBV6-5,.,CASSYSRSYEQYF,TGTGCCAGCAGTTACTCTCGCTCCTACGAGCAGTACTTC
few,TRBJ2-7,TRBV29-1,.,CSVGSVYSYEQYF,TGCAGCGTTGGATCGGTCTACTCCTACGAGCAGTACTTC
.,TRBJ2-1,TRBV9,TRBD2,CASSAGTSGNNEQFF,TGCGCCAGCAGCGCCGGGACTAGCGGCAACAATGAGCAGTTCTTC
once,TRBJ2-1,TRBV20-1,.,CSARVGGHEQFF,TGCAGTGCTAGGGTGGGGGGGCATGAGCAGTTCTTC
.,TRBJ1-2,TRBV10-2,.,CASSPAITYGYTF,TGCGCCAGCAGCCCAGCGATAACTTATGGCTACACCTTC
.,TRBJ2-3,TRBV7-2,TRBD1,CASSLMTGAFTDTQYF,TGTGCCAGCAGCTTAATGACAGGGGCTTTCACAGATACGCAGTATTTT
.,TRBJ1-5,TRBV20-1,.,CSARDFSNQPQHF,TGCAGTGCTAGAGACTTTAGCAATCAGCCCCAGCATTTT
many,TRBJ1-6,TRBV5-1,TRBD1,CASSSTGDSPLHF,TGCGCCAGCAGCTCTACAGGGGATTCACCCCTCCACTTT
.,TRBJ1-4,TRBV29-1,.,CSVLLHAAGSGEKLFF,TGCAGCGTTTTATTACACGCAGCGGGGTCGGGTGAAAAACTGTTTTTT
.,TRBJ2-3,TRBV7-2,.,CASSLGGNLADTQYF,TGTGCCAGCAGCTTGGGAGGCAACCTAGCAGATACGCAGTATTTT